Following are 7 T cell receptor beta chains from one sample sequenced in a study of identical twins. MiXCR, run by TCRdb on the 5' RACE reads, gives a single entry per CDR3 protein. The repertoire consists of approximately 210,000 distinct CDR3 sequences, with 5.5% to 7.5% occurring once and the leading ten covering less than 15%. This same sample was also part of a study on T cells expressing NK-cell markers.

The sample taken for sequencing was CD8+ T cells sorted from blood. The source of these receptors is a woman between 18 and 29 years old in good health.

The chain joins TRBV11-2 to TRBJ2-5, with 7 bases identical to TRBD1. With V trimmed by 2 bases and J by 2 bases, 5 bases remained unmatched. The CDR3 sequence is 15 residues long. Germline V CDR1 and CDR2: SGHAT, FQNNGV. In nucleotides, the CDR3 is TGTGCCAGCAGCTTATCCGGGACAGCACAAGAGACCCAGTACTTC. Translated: CASSLSGTAQETQYF.

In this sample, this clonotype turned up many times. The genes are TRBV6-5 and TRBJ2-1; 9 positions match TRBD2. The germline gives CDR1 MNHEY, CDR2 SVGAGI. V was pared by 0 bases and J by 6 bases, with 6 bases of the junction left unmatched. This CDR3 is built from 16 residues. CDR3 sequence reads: CASSYSAGGTPNEQFF. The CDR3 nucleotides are TGTGCCAGCAGTTACTCCGCGGGAGGGACCCCCAATGAGCAGTTCTTC.

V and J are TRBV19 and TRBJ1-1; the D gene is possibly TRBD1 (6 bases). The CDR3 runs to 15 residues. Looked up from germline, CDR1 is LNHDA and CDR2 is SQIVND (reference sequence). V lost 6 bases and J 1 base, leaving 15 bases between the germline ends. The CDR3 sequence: CASRRRGETNTEAFF. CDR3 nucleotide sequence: TGTGCCAGTAGACGTAGGGGGGAGACGAACACTGAAGCTTTCTTT. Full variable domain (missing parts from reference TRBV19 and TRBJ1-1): DGGITQSPKYLFRKEGQNVTLSCEQNLNHDAMYWYRQDPGQGLRLIYYSQIVNDFQKGDIAEGYSVSREKKESFPLTVTSAQKNPTAFYLCASRRRGETNTEAFFGQGTRLTVV.

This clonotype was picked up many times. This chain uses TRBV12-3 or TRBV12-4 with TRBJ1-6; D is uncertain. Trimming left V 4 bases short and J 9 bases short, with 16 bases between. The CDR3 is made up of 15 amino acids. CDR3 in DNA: TGTGCCAGCAGTTCTGACCCTGGTGGGGTTTCACCCCTCCACTTT. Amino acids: CASSSDPGGVSPLHF.

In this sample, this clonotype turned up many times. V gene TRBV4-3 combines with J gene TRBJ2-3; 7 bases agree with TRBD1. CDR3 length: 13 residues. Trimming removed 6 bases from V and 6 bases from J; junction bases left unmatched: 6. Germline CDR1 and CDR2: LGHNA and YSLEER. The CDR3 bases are TGCGCCAGCAGTTCGGACAGGACCGATACGCAGTATTTT. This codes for CASSSDRTDTQYF.

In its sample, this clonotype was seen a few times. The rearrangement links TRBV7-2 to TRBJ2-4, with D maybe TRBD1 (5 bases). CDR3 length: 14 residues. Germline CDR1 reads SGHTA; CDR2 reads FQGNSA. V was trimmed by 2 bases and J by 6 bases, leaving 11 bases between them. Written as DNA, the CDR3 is TGTGCCAGCAGCTTACCAGGGTGGGGAAACATTCAGTACTTC. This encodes CASSLPGWGNIQYF.

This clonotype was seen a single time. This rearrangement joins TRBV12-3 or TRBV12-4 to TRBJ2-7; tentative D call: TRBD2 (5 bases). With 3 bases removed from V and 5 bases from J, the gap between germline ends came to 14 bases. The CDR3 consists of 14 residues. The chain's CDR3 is CASSLGTEADEQYF. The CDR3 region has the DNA TGTGCCAGCAGTTTGGGAACGGAGGCTGACGAGCAGTACTTC.